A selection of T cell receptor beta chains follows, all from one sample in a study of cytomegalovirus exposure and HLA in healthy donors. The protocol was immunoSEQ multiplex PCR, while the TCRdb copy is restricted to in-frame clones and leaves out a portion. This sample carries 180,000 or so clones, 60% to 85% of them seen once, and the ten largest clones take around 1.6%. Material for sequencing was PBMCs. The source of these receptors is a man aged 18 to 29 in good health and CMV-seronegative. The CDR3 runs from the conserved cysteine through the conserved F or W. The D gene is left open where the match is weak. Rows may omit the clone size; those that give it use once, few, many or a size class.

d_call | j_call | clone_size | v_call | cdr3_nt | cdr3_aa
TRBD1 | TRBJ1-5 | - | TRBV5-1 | TGCGCCAGCAGCCCGGGACAGGGTTCCAATCAGCCCCAGCATTTT | CASSPGQGSNQPQHF
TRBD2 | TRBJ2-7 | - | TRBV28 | TGTGCCAGCAGCCCGGGGGGATCCTACGAGCAGTACTTC | CASSPGGSYEQYF
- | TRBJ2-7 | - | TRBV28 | TGTGCCAGCAGTGGGCCCCGGCTAGGGAGAACCGAGCAGTACTTC | CASSGPRLGRTEQYF
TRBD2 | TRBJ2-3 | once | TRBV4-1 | TGCGCCAGCAGCCAAGAGCCCAGCGGGGGAGCAGATACGCAGTATTTT | CASSQEPSGGADTQYF
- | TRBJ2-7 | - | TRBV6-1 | TGTGCCAGTATCTCCTCAAGCGGTCCCTACGAGCAGTACTTC | CASISSSGPYEQYF
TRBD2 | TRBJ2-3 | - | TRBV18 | TGTGCCAGCTCGCAGACTAGCGGGGGGAGCACAGATACGCAGTATTTT | CASSQTSGGSTDTQYF
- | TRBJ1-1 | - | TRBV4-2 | TGTGCCAGCAGCCAAGCGGCGGCAGGGGCGTACGCTGAAGCTTTCTTT | CASSQAAAGAYAEAFF
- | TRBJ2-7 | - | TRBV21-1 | TGTGCCAGCGAAATGGGGCAGTTATCCTACGAGCAGTACTTC | CASEMGQLSYEQYF
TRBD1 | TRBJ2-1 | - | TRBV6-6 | TGTGCCAGCGGACAGGGTCTCAATGAGCAGTTCTTC | CASGQGLNEQFF
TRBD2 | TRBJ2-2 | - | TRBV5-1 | TGCGCCAGCAGCTTGAGGCCTAGCGGGAGATCGGGCGGGGAGCTGTTTTTT | CASSLRPSGRSGGELFF
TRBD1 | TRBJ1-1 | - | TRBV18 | TGTGCCAGCTCACCCAGGGACAGTGGGACTGAAGCTTTCTTT | CASSPRDSGTEAFF
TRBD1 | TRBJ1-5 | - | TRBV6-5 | TGTGCCAGCAGTTTTGGACAGGCGAGCAATCAGCCCCAGCATTTT | CASSFGQASNQPQHF
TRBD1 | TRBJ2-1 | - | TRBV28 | TGTGCCAGCACCCTAATAATGGGACAGAGAAATACCTACAATGAGCAGTTCTTC | CASTLIMGQRNTYNEQFF
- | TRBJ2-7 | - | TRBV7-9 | TGTGCCAGCAGCTTGAAGGGGAACGAGCAGTACTTC | CASSLKGNEQYF
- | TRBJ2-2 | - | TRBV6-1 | TGTGCCAGCAGTGAGATTTACGGGAGTCGAGGGGAGCTGTTTTTT | CASSEIYGSRGELFF
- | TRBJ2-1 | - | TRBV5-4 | TGTGCCAGCAGCGTGGGGACTTCCCGCTCCTACAATGAGCAGTTCTTC | CASSVGTSRSYNEQFF
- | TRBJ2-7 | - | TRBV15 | TGTGCCACCAGCAGAGTTAGCTACGAGCAGTACTTC | CATSRVSYEQYF
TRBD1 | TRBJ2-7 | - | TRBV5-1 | TGCGCCAGCAGCTCGGGACAGGTTGGGTACGAGCAGTACTTC | CASSSGQVGYEQYF
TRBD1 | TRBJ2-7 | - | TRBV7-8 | TGTGCCAGCAGCCCTAGACAGGGTCAGCGCTACGAGCAGTACTTC | CASSPRQGQRYEQYF
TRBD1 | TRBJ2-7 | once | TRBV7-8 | TGTGCCAGCAGCTTAGGCGGGACAGGGCGCTACGAGCAGTACTTC | CASSLGGTGRYEQYF
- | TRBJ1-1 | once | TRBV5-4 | TGTGCCAGCAGCTGGGGTTGGGAGATGATGGGCACTGAAGCTTTCTTT | CASSWGWEMMGTEAFF
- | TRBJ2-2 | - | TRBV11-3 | TGTGCCAGCAGGCGGACTAGGGGGACCGGGGAGCTGTTTTTT | CASRRTRGTGELFF
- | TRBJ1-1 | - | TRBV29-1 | TGCAGCGTCCTCCTACAGGAGAGGAACACTGAAGCTTTCTTT | CSVLLQERNTEAFF
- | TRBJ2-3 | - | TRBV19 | TGTGCCAGTAGTACGGGGATCTCGCGCACAGATACGCAGTATTTT | CASSTGISRTDTQYF
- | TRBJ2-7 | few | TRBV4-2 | TGTGCCAGCAGCCAAGAGGGGCGGGGGACATACGAGCAGTACTTC | CASSQEGRGTYEQYF
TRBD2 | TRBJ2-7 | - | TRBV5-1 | TGCGCCAGCAGCTTGGGACCGGGACTAGGAGCCTACGAGCAGTACTTC | CASSLGPGLGAYEQYF